The clone carrying this TCR beta chain has a single count. Antigen specificity is unknown. The source of the sample is a study of T cell responses to AZD1222 COVID-19 vaccine. Notes on the study in general: Repertoire sampling happened only post peak T cell response.

Only in-frame clones appear in the TCRdb table, and some are missing; sequencing was by immunoSEQ multiplex PCR. Of under 110,000 clones listed, over 75% are singletons. CDR1 and CDR2 from the germline V gene are MGHRA and YSYEKL. The CDR3 is made up of 12 amino acids. V lost 6 bases to trimming and J lost 0 bases, with 4 bases between them. Second doses were pooled across both intervals (about 4 or about 12 weeks). The starting material was peripheral blood, obtained 28 days after the second AZD1222 dose. The TCR originated in an adult who received the AZD1222 COVID-19 vaccine. V usage is TRBV4-1 and J usage is TRBJ2-3, with D hard to call. CDR3 DNA sequence: TGCGCCAGCAGTTCTAGCACAGATACGCAGTATTTT. As protein: CASSSSTDTQYF.